The rows below give T cell receptor beta chains drawn from one sample of a study of cytomegalovirus exposure and HLA in healthy donors. Measured with immunoSEQ multiplex PCR; TCRdb has only the in-frame clones, and not every one. Of about 160,000 clones listed, 87% are singletons. The sample comprised PBMCs. The receptors were gathered from a woman aged 25 to 45 in good health and CMV-seronegative. Each CDR3 is given with its conserved first and last residue. D genes are given only for firm matches. Clone size, where shown, is once, few, many, or a class for clones that have expanded.

CDR3	DNA	J	V	size	D
CASSATTSGSPGRADTQYF	TGTGCCAGCAGTGCCACGACTAGCGGGAGCCCAGGTCGGGCAGATACGCAGTATTTT	TRBJ2-3	TRBV6-1	NA	TRBD2
CASSFAGINYGYTF	TGTGCCAGCAGCTTTGCCGGGATTAACTATGGCTACACCTTC	TRBJ1-2	TRBV11-2	NA	NA
CASSIRNSPLHF	TGTGCCAGTAGTATTCGGAATTCACCCCTCCACTTT	TRBJ1-6	TRBV19	once	NA
CASSIRAGPHMDYNSPLHF	TGTGCCAGTAGTATTCGGGCAGGGCCACATATGGATTATAATTCACCCCTCCACTTT	TRBJ1-6	TRBV19	once	NA
CASSYNFGEKLFF	TGTGCCAGCAGCTACAACTTCGGGGAAAAACTGTTTTTT	TRBJ1-4	TRBV6-5	NA	NA
CSVAWTSGTYEQYF	TGCAGCGTGGCTTGGACTAGCGGGACCTACGAGCAGTACTTC	TRBJ2-7	TRBV29-1	NA	TRBD2
CASSISLGSTDTQYF	TGTGCCAGCAGTATCTCGTTGGGCAGCACAGATACGCAGTATTTT	TRBJ2-3	TRBV6-4	NA	NA
CASSAAGGLHQPQHF	TGTGCCAGCAGTGCTGCAGGGGGCCTTCATCAGCCCCAGCATTTT	TRBJ1-5	TRBV6-1	NA	TRBD1
CASSVRTSGRGEQYF	TGTGCCAGCAGCGTTCGGACTAGCGGGAGAGGCGAGCAGTACTTC	TRBJ2-7	TRBV5-4	NA	TRBD2
CASSQGEFQGQETQYF	TGCGCCAGCAGCCAAGGTGAATTCCAGGGCCAAGAGACCCAGTACTTC	TRBJ2-5	TRBV4-1	NA	NA
CASSWNRGVDYNEQFF	TGTGCCAGCAGCTGGAACAGGGGTGTTGATTACAATGAGCAGTTCTTC	TRBJ2-1	TRBV7-9	NA	TRBD1
CASSTSGGAYEQYF	TGCGCCAGCAGCACCAGCGGGGGGGCCTACGAGCAGTACTTC	TRBJ2-7	TRBV5-1	NA	TRBD2
CASSLEAGSGSSTDTQYF	TGTGCCAGCAGCTTAGAGGCAGGTAGCGGGAGTTCCACAGATACGCAGTATTTT	TRBJ2-3	TRBV11-3	NA	TRBD2
CASSYSEGSYGYTF	TGTGCCAGCAGTTACTCGGAGGGCTCCTATGGCTACACCTTC	TRBJ1-2	TRBV6-5	NA	NA
CASSQGRGAIEGYTF	TGCGCCAGCAGCCAAGGGCGGGGGGCAATCGAGGGCTACACCTTC	TRBJ1-2	TRBV4-1	NA	NA
CASSRDGRNRGLEQYF	TGTGCCAGCTCACGTGATGGAAGGAACCGAGGTCTCGAGCAGTACTTC	TRBJ2-7	TRBV18	NA	NA
CASSLRTSGGNEQFF	TGTGCCAGCAGCCTTCGGACTAGCGGGGGCAATGAGCAGTTCTTC	TRBJ2-1	TRBV5-4	NA	TRBD2
CATSRDRGLAGKQETQYF	TGTGCCACCAGCAGAGATCGGGGACTAGCGGGGAAACAAGAGACCCAGTACTTC	TRBJ2-5	TRBV15	once	TRBD2
CASSLAGGRYNEQFF	TGTGCCAGCAGCTTAGCGGGAGGACGCTACAATGAGCAGTTCTTC	TRBJ2-1	TRBV7-9	NA	NA
CASSLKISGGEQYF	TGTGCCAGCAGCTTAAAAATTAGCGGGGGCGAGCAGTACTTC	TRBJ2-7	TRBV7-9	NA	TRBD2
CASSLAETSGRGGLYEQYF	TGCGCCAGCAGCCTAGCCGAGACTAGCGGGAGGGGGGGACTTTACGAGCAGTACTTC	TRBJ2-7	TRBV4-1	NA	TRBD2
CASSNGLGEQYF	TGTGCCAGCAGCAACGGGTTGGGCGAGCAGTACTTC	TRBJ2-7	TRBV5-4	NA	NA
CASSPGLAGAKYNEQFF	TGTGCCAGCAGTCCGGGACTAGCGGGAGCGAAGTACAATGAGCAGTTCTTC	TRBJ2-1	TRBV28	NA	TRBD2
CASSHPSQVSQYF	TGTGCCAGCAGCCACCCTAGCCAAGTGTCGCAGTATTTT	TRBJ2-3	TRBV7-2	NA	NA
CASSDRWRNNQPQHF	TGTGCCAGCAGTGATCGGTGGCGGAACAATCAGCCCCAGCATTTT	TRBJ1-5	TRBV6-1	few	NA
CASSWGLAGSTDTQYF	TGTGCCAGCAGCTGGGGGCTAGCGGGTAGCACAGATACGCAGTATTTT	TRBJ2-3	TRBV7-8	NA	TRBD2
CASSIGTGYEQFF	TGTGCCAGTAGTATAGGGACTGGATATGAGCAGTTCTTC	TRBJ2-1	TRBV19	NA	NA
CASSPGTSGGHEQFF	TGTGCCAGCAGCCCAGGGACTAGCGGGGGGCATGAGCAGTTCTTC	TRBJ2-1	TRBV9	NA	TRBD2
CASSLDESPSGTAGELFF	TGTGCCAGCAGCTTAGATGAATCCCCTAGCGGGACCGCCGGGGAGCTGTTTTTT	TRBJ2-2	TRBV27	NA	TRBD2
CSSSLPTSGRSTYEQYF	TGTTCCAGCAGCCTCCCGACTAGCGGGAGGTCAACCTACGAGCAGTACTTC	TRBJ2-7	TRBV7-9	NA	TRBD2
CASSLGSTGGGNGAFF	TGTGCCAGCAGCTTAGGGTCTACAGGGGGGGGGAACGGAGCTTTCTTT	TRBJ1-1	TRBV13	few	TRBD1
CSVGSWEDRETQYF	TGCAGCGTGGGGTCATGGGAGGATAGAGAGACCCAGTACTTC	TRBJ2-5	TRBV29-1	NA	NA
CASSLGQGKGGTEAFF	TGTGCCAGCAGCTTGGGGCAGGGAAAAGGCGGCACTGAAGCTTTCTTT	TRBJ1-1	TRBV5-6	NA	NA
CASSLARGNYGYTF	TGCGCCAGCAGCTTGGCCAGGGGTAACTATGGCTACACCTTC	TRBJ1-2	TRBV5-1	NA	NA
CASSPQAIGRGTDTQYF	TGTGCCAGCTCACCCCAAGCTATCGGCAGGGGAACAGATACGCAGTATTTT	TRBJ2-3	TRBV18	NA	NA
CSSLSGGGLAGGTSYNEQFF	TGCAGCTCCCTTTCAGGGGGGGGACTAGCGGGAGGCACCTCCTACAATGAGCAGTTCTTC	TRBJ2-1	TRBV29-1	NA	TRBD2
CASSIGSLSNTQYF	TGTGCCAGTAGTATAGGGAGCCTGTCCAATACGCAGTATTTT	TRBJ2-3	TRBV19	NA	NA
CASSSQADTQYF	TGCGCCAGCAGCTCCCAGGCAGATACGCAGTATTTT	TRBJ2-3	TRBV5-1	once	NA